The T cell receptor beta chain described here comes from a study of T cell responses to AZD1222 COVID-19 vaccine. This clone was recorded once. Sequencing used immunoSEQ multiplex PCR; TCRdb keeps in-frame clones, though not all of them. The sample has roughly 150,000 clones; about four fifths are singletons. The sample was peripheral blood, taken on day 0 of AZD1222 vaccination. The receptor was derived from an adult in good health.

CDR3 DNA: TGTGCCAGCAGATTAGATCCCGGGGAGCTGTTTTTT. As protein: CASRLDPGELFF. The V gene is TRBV28, the J gene TRBJ2-2; D is unclear. V was clipped by 6 bases and J by 6 bases, with 8 bases between them. The CDR3 loop spans 12 amino acids. Per the germline V gene, CDR1 is MDHEN and CDR2 is SYDVKM.